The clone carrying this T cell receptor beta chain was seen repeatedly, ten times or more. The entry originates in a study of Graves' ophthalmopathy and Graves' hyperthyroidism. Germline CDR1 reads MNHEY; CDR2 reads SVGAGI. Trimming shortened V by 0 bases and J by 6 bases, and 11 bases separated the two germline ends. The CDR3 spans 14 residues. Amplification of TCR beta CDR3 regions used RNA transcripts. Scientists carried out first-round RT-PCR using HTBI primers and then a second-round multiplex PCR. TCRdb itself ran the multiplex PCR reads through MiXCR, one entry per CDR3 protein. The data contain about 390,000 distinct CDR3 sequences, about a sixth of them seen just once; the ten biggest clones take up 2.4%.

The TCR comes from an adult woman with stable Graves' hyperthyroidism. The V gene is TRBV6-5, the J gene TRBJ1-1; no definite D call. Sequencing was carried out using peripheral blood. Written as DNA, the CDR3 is TGTGCCAGCAGTTACTCCCTAGCCCCGTCTGAAGCTTTCTTT. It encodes CASSYSLAPSEAFF.